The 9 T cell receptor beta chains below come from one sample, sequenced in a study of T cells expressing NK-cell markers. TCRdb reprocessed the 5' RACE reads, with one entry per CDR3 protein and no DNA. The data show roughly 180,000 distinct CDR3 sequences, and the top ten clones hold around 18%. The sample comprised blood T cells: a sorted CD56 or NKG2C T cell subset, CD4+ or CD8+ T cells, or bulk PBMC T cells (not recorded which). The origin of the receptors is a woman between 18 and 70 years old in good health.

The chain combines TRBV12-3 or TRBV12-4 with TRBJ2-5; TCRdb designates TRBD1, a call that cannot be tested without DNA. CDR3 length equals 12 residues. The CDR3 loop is CASSPGQETQYF.

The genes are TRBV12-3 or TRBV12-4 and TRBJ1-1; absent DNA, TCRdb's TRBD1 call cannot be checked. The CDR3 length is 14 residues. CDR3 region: CASSGGFMNTEAFF.

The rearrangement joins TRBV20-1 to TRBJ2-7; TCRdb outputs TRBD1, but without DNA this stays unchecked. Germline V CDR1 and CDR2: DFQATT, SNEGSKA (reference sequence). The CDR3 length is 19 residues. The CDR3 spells CSARDPGSLSDRDYYEQYF.

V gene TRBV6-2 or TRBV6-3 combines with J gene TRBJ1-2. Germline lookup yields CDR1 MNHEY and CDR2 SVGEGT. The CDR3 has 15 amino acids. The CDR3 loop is CASSYSRGLVYGYTF.

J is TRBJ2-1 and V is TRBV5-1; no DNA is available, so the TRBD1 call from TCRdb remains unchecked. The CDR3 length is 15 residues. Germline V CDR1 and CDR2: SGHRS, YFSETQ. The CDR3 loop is CASSLESSGTGEQFF.

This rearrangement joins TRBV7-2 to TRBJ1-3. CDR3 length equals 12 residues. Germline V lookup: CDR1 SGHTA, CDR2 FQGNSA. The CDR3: CASSLIRNTIYF.

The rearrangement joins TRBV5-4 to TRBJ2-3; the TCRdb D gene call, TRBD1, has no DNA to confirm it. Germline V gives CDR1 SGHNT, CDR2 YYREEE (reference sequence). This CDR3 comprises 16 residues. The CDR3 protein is CASSLFGFWGSDTQYF. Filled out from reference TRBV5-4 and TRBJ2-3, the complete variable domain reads ETGVTQSPTHLIKTRGQQVTLRCSSQSGHNTVSWYQQALGQGPQFIFQYYREEENGRGNFPPRFSGLQFPNYSSELNVNALELDDSALYLCASSLFGFWGSDTQYFGPGTRLTVL.

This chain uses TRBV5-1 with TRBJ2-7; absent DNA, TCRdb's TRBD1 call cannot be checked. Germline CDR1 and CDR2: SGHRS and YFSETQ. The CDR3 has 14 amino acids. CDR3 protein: CASSYRVDSYEQYF.

The CDR3 here is CASSQLGIRYEQYF. The rearrangement uses TRBV14 and TRBJ2-7. This CDR3 is 14 amino acids long. Germline-derived CDR1 and CDR2 are SGHDN and FVKESK.